This entry lists 14 T cell receptor beta chains sequenced from one sample in a study of STAT5B mutations in CD4+ large granular lymphocyte leukemia. Sequencing used immunoSEQ multiplex PCR; TCRdb keeps in-frame clones, though not all of them. Of about 34,000 clones listed, 69% are singletons. The sample consisted of CD4+ T cells from blood buffy coats. Receptor source: a human donor in good health.

The chain has TRBV18 and TRBJ1-5; weak D call: TRBD1 (5 bases). V was clipped by 2 bases and J by 6 bases, with 17 bases between them. The CDR3 loop spans 16 amino acids. Germline loops: CDR1 KGHSH, CDR2 LQKENI. CDR3 DNA: TGTGCCAGCTCACCAACAGCGAAACAGGTGGCTCAGCCCCAGCATTTT. Translated: CASSPTAKQVAQPQHF.

This chain uses TRBV7-2 with TRBJ2-1; the match to TRBD2 covers 9 bases. J lost 7 bases, V lost 5 bases, and 9 bases had no gene match. Germline values: CDR1 SGHTA, CDR2 FQGNSA. The CDR3 is 15 amino acids. The CDR3 sequence is CASSPRRGGTNEQFF. Here the CDR3 DNA reads TGTGCCAGCAGCCCCCGGCGGGGGGGGACGAATGAGCAGTTCTTC.

The rearrangement uses TRBV7-2 and TRBJ2-5; 7 nucleotides line up with TRBD1. V lost 2 bases and J lost 5; bases outside the gene matches: 8. This CDR3 region has 15 residues. CDR1 and CDR2 from the germline V gene are SGHTA and FQGNSA. CDR3: CASSLQTGYVETQYF. As DNA, the CDR3 is TGTGCCAGCAGCTTACAGACAGGGTATGTGGAGACCCAGTACTTC.

This chain uses TRBV19 with TRBJ1-2; D may be TRBD1 (5 bases). CDR3 length: 16 residues. V gave up 2 bases and J gave up 5 bases, with 18 bases separating them. Germline V gives CDR1 LNHDA, CDR2 SQIVND (reference sequence). This CDR3 is CASSISSGRGHYGYTF. The CDR3 DNA follows: TGTGCCAGTAGTATATCCAGTGGACGGGGCCATTATGGCTACACCTTC.

The genes are TRBV19 and TRBJ2-7, with 9 bases aligning to TRBD1. J gave up 0 bases and V 0 bases, and 6 bases lay outside the gene matches. Per germline, CDR1 LNHDA and CDR2 SQIVND (reference sequence). CDR3 length: 17 residues. Here the CDR3 DNA reads TGTGCCAGTAGTATAGAAGCTGGGACAGGGAGCTCCTACGAGCAGTACTTC. It translates to CASSIEAGTGSSYEQYF.

This chain links TRBV11-2 with TRBJ2-7; no firm D call. Trimming left V 1 base short and J 4 bases short, with 11 bases between. This CDR3 contains 14 residues. Germline loops: CDR1 SGHAT, CDR2 FQNNGV. CDR3 sequence reads: CASSLVDVGYEQYF. The CDR3 region has the DNA TGTGCCAGCAGCTTAGTTGACGTCGGTTACGAGCAGTACTTC.

The CDR3 reads CASSLQGSRDSPLHF. Here the CDR3 DNA reads TGCGCCAGCAGCTTACAGGGGTCGAGGGATTCACCCCTCCACTTT. The chain uses TRBV5-1 and TRBJ1-6, with 7 bases that match TRBD1. J gave up 8 bases and V 2 bases, and 7 bases lay outside the gene matches. This CDR3 comprises 15 residues. Germline-derived CDR1 and CDR2 are SGHRS and YFSETQ.

V usage is TRBV19 and J usage is TRBJ1-5, with D perhaps matching TRBD1 (5 bases). Trimming pared 7 bases from V and 0 bases from J, leaving 28 bases between. The CDR3 spans 20 residues. CDR1 is LNHDA, CDR2 SQIVND, per germline (reference sequence). The CDR3 DNA follows: TGTGCCAGTACCCCAGCCTCAGGAGGTAGGACACCCTATAGCAATCAGCCCCAGCATTTT. Translation: CASTPASGGRTPYSNQPQHF.

The chain employs TRBV9 and TRBJ2-7; 11 bases match TRBD1. The CDR3 sequence is 14 residues long. The germline gives CDR1 SGDLS, CDR2 YYNGEE. Trimming took 3 bases from V and 6 from J; bases not matched to a gene: 5. The CDR3 nucleotides are TGTGCCAGCAGCGCCAGGACAGGGGGCGGCGAGCAGTACTTC. This sequence encodes CASSARTGGGEQYF.

The count of this clone is one. The CDR3 nucleotides are TGTGCCAGCAGTACTTCAGATACGCAGTATTTT. Residues: CASSTSDTQYF. V and J are TRBV2 and TRBJ2-3, with unresolved D. The germline gives CDR1 SNHLY, CDR2 FYNNEI. The length of the CDR3 is 11 residues. Trimming cost V 5 bases and J 4 bases, with 4 bases left between them.

V and J are TRBV9 and TRBJ2-7; D ambiguous. The CDR3 covers 15 residues. Germline CDR1 is SGDLS and CDR2 is YYNGEE. V lost 2 bases and J lost 0, with 12 bases in between. The CDR3 is CASSVGQNPSYEQYF. In DNA, the CDR3 is TGTGCCAGCAGCGTCGGTCAGAATCCCTCCTACGAGCAGTACTTC.

This rearrangement joins TRBV7-9 to TRBJ2-1; no firm D call. The CDR3 covers 15 residues. Germline CDR1 is SEHNR and CDR2 is FQNEAQ (reference sequence). V lost 5 bases to trimming and J lost 0 bases, with 11 bases between them. CDR3 protein: CASSPLEPSYNEQFF. In nucleotides, the CDR3 is TGTGCCAGCAGCCCCCTTGAACCCTCCTACAATGAGCAGTTCTTC. The entire variable domain, with the rest obtained from reference TRBV7-9 and TRBJ2-1, is as follows: DTGVSQNPRHKITKRGQNVTFRCDPISEHNRLYWYRQTLGQGPEFLTYFQNEAQLEKSRLLSDRFSAERPKGSFSTLEIQRTEQGDSAMYLCASSPLEPSYNEQFFGPGTRLTVL.

J is TRBJ2-2 and V is TRBV4-3; D gene unclear. Trimming took off 0 bases at V and 9 bases at J, with 11 bases between the two ends. This CDR3 region has 14 residues. CDR1 and CDR2 (germline): LGHNA, YSLEER. The CDR3 region is CASSQDSGSRELFF. The CDR3 DNA reads as TGCGCCAGCAGCCAAGATTCAGGATCGCGGGAGCTGTTTTTT.

The rearrangement links TRBV19 to TRBJ1-2; D remains unclear. The CDR3 is 13 residues long. V was pared by 6 bases and J by 2 bases, with 10 bases between. Looked up from germline, CDR1 is LNHDA and CDR2 is SQIVND (reference sequence). CDR3 loop: CASSLKVNYGYTF. CDR3 DNA: TGTGCCAGTAGCTTGAAAGTGAACTATGGCTACACCTTC.